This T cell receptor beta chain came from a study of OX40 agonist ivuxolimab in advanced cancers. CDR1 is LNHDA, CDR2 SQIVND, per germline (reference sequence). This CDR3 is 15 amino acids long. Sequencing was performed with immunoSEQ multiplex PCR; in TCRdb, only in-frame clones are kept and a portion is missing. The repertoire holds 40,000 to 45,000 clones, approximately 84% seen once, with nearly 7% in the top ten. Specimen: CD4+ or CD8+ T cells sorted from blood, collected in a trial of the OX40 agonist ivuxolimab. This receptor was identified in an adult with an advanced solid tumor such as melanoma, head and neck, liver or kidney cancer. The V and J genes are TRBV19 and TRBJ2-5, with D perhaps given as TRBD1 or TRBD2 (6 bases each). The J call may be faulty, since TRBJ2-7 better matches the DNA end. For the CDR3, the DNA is TGTGCCAGTAGTGGGGCGGGGCAGGGGCGGTACGAGCAGTACTTC. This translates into CASSGAGQGRYEQYF.